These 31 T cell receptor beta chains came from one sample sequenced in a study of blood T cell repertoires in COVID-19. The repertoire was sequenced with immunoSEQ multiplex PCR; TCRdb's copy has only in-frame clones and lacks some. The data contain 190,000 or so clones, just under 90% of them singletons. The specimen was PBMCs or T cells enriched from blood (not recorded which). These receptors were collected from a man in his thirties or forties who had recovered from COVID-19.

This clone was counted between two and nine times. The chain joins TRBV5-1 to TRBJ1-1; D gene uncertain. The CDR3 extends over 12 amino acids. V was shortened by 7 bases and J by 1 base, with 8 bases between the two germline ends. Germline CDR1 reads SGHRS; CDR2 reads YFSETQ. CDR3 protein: CASHGGNTEAFF. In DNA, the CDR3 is TGCGCCAGCCACGGTGGGAACACTGAAGCTTTCTTT.

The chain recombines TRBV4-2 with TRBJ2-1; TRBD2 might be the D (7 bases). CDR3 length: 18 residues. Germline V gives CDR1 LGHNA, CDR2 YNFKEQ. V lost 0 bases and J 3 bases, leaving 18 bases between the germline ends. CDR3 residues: CASSQDMGAGALYNEQFF. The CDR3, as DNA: TGTGCCAGCAGCCAAGATATGGGGGCGGGGGCCCTCTACAATGAGCAGTTCTTC.

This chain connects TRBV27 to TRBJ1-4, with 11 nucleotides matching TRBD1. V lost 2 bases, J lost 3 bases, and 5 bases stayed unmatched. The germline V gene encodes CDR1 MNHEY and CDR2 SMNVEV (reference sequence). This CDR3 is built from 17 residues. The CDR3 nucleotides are TGTGCCAGCAGTTTACTGGGACAGGGGGTATCTAATGAAAAACTGTTTTTT. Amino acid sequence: CASSLLGQGVSNEKLFF.

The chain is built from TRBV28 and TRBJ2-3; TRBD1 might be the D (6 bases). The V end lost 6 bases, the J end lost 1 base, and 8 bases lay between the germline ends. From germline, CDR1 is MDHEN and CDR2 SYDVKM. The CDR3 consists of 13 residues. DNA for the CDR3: TGTGCCAGCAGGAGACAGGGCACAGATACGCAGTATTTT. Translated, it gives CASRRQGTDTQYF.

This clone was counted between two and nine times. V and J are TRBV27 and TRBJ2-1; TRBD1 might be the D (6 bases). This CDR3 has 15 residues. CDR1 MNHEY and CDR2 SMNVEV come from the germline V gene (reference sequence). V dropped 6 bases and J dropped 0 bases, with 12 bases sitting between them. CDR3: CASRVRGSSYNEQFF. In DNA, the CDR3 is TGTGCCAGCAGAGTAAGGGGGAGCTCCTACAATGAGCAGTTCTTC.

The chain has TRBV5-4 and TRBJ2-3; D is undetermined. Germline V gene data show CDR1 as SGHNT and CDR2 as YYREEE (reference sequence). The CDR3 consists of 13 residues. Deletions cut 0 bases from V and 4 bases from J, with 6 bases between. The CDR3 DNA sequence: TGTGCCAGCAGCTTGGGTCTATCAGATACGCAGTATTTT. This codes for CASSLGLSDTQYF.

CDR3 sequence reads: CAIGDKNTEAFF. In nucleotides, the CDR3 is TGTGCCATCGGGGACAAGAACACTGAAGCTTTCTTT. V and J are TRBV10-3 and TRBJ1-1; possible D gene TRBD1, 6 bases. The CDR3 has 12 amino acids. Trimming stripped 8 bases from V and 1 base from J, with 8 bases between. Germline V gene sequence: CDR1 ENHRY, CDR2 SYGVKD.

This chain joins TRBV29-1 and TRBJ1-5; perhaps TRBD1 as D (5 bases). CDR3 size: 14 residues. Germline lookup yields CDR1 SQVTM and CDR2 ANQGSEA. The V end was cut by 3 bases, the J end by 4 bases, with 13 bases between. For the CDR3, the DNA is TGCAGCGTTGACGTGCCCAGGGCAAATCAGCCCCAGCATTTT. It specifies CSVDVPRANQPQHF.

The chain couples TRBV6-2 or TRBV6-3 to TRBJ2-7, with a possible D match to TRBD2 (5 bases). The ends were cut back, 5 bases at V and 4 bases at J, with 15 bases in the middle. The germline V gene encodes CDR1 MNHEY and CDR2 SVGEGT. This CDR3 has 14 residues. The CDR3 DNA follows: TGTGCCAGCAGTCCAATTATAGCGACTTACGAGCAGTACTTC. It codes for CASSPIIATYEQYF.

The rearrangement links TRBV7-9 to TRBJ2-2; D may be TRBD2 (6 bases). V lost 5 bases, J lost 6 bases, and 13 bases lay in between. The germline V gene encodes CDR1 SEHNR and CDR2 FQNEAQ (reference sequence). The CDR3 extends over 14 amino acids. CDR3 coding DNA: TGTGCCAGCAGCCACGGGGGTCAGGCCGGGGAGCTGTTTTTT. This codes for CASSHGGQAGELFF. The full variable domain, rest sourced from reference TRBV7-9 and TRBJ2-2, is DTGVSQNPRHKITKRGQNVTFRCDPISEHNRLYWYRQTLGQGPEFLTYFQNEAQLEKSRLLSDRFSAERPKGSFSTLEIQRTEQGDSAMYLCASSHGGQAGELFFGEGSRLTVL.

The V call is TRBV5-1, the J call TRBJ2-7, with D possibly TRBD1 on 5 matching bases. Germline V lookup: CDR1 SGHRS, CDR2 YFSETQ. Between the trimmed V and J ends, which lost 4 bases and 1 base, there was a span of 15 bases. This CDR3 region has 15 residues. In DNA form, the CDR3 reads TGCGCCAGCAGCCCCGACAGCCCATTGTCCTACGAGCAGTACTTC. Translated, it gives CASSPDSPLSYEQYF.

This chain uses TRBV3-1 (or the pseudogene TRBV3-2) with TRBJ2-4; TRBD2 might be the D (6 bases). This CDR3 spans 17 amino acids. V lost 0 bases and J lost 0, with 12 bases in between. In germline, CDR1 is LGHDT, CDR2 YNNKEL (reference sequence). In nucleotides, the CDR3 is TGTGCCAGCAGCCAAGATGGGCGGGGACTAGCCAAAAACATTCAGTACTTC. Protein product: CASSQDGRGLAKNIQYF.

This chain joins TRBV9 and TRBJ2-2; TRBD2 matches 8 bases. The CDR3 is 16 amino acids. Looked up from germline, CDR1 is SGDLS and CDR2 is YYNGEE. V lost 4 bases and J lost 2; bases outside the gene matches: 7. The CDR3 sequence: CASSLGGGHNTGELFF. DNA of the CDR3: TGTGCCAGCAGCCTCGGGGGGGGCCACAACACCGGGGAGCTGTTTTTT.

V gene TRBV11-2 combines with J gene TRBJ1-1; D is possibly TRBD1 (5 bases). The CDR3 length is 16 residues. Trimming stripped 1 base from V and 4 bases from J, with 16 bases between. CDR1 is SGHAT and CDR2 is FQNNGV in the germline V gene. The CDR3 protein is CASSLVGGSWSTEAFF. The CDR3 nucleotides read TGTGCCAGCAGCTTAGTGGGGGGGAGTTGGTCCACTGAAGCTTTCTTT.

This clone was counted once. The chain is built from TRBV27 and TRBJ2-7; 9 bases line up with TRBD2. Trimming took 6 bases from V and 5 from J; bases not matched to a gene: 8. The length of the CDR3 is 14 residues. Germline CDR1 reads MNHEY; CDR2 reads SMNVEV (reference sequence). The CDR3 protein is CASRRGTSLDEQYF. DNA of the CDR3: TGTGCCAGCAGAAGAGGGACTAGCTTAGACGAGCAGTACTTC.

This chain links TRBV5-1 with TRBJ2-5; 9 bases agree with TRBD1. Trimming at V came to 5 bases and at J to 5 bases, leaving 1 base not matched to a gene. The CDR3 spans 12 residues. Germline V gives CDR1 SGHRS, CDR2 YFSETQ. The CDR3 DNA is TGCGCCAGCAGAGGACAGGGGGAGACCCAGTACTTC. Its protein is CASRGQGETQYF.

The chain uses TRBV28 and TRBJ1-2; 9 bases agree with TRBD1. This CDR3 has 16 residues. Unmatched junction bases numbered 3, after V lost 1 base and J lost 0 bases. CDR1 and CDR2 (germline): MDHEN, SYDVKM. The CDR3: CASSLSRQGANYGYTF. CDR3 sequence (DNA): TGTGCCAGCAGTTTATCCCGACAGGGGGCTAACTATGGCTACACCTTC.

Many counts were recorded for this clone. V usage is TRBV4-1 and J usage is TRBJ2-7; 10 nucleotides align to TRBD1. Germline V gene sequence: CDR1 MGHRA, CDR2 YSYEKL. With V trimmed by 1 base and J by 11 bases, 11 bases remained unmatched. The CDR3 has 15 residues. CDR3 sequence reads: CASSQAPGQGLPEYF. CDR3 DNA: TGCGCCAGCAGCCAAGCCCCGGGACAGGGGCTTCCTGAGTACTTC.

The CDR3: CASSLGQGVYEKLFF. In nucleotides, the CDR3 is TGTGCCAGCAGTTTAGGACAGGGGGTATATGAAAAACTGTTTTTT. The rearrangement links TRBV28 to TRBJ1-4, with TRBD1 matching 10 bases. The CDR3 runs 15 residues. Germline V CDR1 and CDR2: MDHEN, SYDVKM. Trimming removed 2 bases from V and 6 bases from J; junction bases left unmatched: 3.

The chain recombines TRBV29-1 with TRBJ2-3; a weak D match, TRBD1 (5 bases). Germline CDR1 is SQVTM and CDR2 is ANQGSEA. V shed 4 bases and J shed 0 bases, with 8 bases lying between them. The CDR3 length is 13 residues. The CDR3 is CSVGQPSTDTQYF. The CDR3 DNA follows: TGCAGCGTTGGACAGCCAAGCACAGATACGCAGTATTTT.

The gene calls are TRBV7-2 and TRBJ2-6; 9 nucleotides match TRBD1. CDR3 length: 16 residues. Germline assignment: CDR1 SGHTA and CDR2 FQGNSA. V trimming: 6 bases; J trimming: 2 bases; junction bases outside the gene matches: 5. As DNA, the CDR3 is TGTGCCAGCAGTTTTAGACAGGGGGCTGGGGCCAACGTCCTGACTTTC. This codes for CASSFRQGAGANVLTF.

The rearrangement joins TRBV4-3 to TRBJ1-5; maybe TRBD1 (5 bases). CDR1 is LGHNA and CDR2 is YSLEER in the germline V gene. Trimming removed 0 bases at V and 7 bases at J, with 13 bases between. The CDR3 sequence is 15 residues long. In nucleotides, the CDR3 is TGCGCCAGCAGCCAAGATTGGTCCCAGGGACAGCCCCAGCATTTT. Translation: CASSQDWSQGQPQHF.

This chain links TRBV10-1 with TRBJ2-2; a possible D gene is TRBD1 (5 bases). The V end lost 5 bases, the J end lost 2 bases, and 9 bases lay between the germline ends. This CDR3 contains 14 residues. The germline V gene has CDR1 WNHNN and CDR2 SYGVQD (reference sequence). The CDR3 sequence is CASSPTVNTGELFF. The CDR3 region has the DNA TGCGCCAGCAGTCCGACAGTAAACACCGGGGAGCTGTTTTTT.

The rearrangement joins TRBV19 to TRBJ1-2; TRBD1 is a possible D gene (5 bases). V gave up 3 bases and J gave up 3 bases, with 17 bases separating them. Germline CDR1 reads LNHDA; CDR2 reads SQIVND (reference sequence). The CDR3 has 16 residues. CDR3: CASSILYFDSDYGYTF. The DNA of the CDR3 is TGTGCCAGTAGTATTCTATACTTTGACAGTGACTATGGCTACACCTTC.

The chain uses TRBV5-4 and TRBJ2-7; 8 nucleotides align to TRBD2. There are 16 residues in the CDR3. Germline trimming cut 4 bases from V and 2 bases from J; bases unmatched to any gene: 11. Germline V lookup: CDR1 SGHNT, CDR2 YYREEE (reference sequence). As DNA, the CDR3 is TGTGCCAGCAGCCCTGAGACTAGCGTAGTAGCCTACGAGCAGTACTTC. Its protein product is CASSPETSVVAYEQYF.

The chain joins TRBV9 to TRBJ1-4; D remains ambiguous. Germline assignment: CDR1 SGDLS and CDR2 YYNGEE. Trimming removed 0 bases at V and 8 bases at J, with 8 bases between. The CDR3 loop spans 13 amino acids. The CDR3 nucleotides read TGTGCCAGCAGCGTAGTCGGAGGGGAAAAACTGTTTTTT. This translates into CASSVVGGEKLFF.

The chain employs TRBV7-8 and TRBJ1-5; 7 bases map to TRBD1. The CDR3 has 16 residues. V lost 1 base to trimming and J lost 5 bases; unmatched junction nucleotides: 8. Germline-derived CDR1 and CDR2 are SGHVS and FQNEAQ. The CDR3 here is CASSLVPDRDDQPQHF. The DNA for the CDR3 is TGTGCCAGCAGCTTAGTCCCAGACAGGGATGATCAGCCCCAGCATTTT.

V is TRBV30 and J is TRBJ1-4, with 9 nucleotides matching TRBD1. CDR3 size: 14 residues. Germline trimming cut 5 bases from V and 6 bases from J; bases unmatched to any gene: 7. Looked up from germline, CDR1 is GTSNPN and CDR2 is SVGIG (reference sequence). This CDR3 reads CAWSTGQGHEKLFF. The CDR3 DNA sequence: TGTGCCTGGTCCACAGGACAGGGGCATGAAAAACTGTTTTTT.

In DNA, the CDR3 is TGTGCCAGCAGTACCGGGACAGGGGACATTCAGTACTTC. Residues: CASSTGTGDIQYF. J is TRBJ2-4 and V is TRBV7-9, with 10 bases fitting TRBD1. Germline trimming cut 6 bases from V and 8 bases from J; bases unmatched to any gene: 4. The germline V gene encodes CDR1 SEHNR and CDR2 FQNEAQ (reference sequence). The CDR3 spans 13 residues.

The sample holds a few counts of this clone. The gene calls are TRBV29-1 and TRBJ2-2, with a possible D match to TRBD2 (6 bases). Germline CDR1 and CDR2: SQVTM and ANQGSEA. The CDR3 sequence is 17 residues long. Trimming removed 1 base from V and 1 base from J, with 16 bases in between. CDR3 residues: CSVEGGRGAGNTGELFF. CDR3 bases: TGCAGCGTTGAAGGGGGCCGGGGAGCGGGGAACACCGGGGAGCTGTTTTTT.

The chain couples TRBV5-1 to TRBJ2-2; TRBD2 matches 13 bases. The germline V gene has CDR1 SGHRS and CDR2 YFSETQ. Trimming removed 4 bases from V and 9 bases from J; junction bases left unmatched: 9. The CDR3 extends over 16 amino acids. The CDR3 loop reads CASSLGTSGAQRELFF. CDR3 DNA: TGCGCCAGCAGCCTTGGGACTAGCGGGGCCCAAAGGGAGCTGTTTTTT.